This T cell receptor (beta chain) is from a study of Ad26.COV2.S vaccination and SARS-CoV-2 variants. Points from the study as a whole: Placebo recipients showed lower spike-specific TCR breadth than vaccinees. Placebo and vaccine recipients had non-spike TCR breadth that was similar. Breadth and depth estimates from TCRs may understate total T cell responses. After vaccination, reports described spike-specific CD8+ and CD4+ T cell responses as showing substantial breadth.

This clone was recorded once. Its antigen is currently unknown. From germline, CDR1 is MNHEY and CDR2 SVGAGI. The CDR3 loop spans 13 amino acids. Trimming removed 2 bases at V and 6 bases at J, with 11 bases between. TCRdb keeps only in-frame clones here, not all; method: immunoSEQ multiplex PCR. Seen here are around 140,000 clones, 86% observed once, and the top ten hold 5%. This specimen consisted of peripheral blood, obtained after recovery from COVID-19. The V call is TRBV6-5, the J call TRBJ2-7; no clear D. This sequence was found in a human donor who had recovered from COVID-19. The CDR3 region has the DNA TGTGCCAGCAGTTACGCATACAAGGGCGAGCAGTACTTC. This translates into CASSYAYKGEQYF.